The clone carrying this T cell receptor (beta chain) was found a few times. The CDR3 runs 13 residues. J lost 4 bases, V lost 5 bases, and 1 base had no gene match. Germline V CDR1 and CDR2: SGHAT, FQNNGV. This sample is part of a study of control samples from healthy donors and cancer patients. TCRdb's table, derived via immunoSEQ multiplex PCR, lists solely in-frame clones and lacks some. The repertoire consists of tens of thousands of clones, with 70% to 85% occurring once and the leading ten covering 30% to 40%. The chain combines TRBV11-2 with TRBJ1-2; 10 bases fit TRBD1. Sequenced input: PBMCs. The clonotype was recovered from an older man with lung cancer. The CDR3 nucleotides are TGTGCCAGCAGCCGGACAGGGGGCTATGGCTACACCTTC. Protein product: CASSRTGGYGYTF.